This T cell receptor beta chain was observed in a study of T-cell reconstitution after alpha-beta-depleted transplantation in children. CDR3 length: 14 amino acids. V lost 4 bases, J lost 5 bases, and 14 bases lay in between. Germline-derived CDR1 and CDR2 are ENHRY and SYGVKD. For TCRbeta, the library was prepared with unique molecular identifiers. TCRdb re-called the PCR reads through MiXCR, storing one row per CDR3 protein. The sample has 380,000 or so distinct CDR3 sequences, 13% seen once. The receptor was derived from a human donor who donated a stem cell graft to a child with Fanconi anemia. The input for sequencing was PBMCs, taken from the stem cell graft. The chain couples TRBV10-3 to TRBJ2-5; TRBD1 or TRBD2 may be the D gene (5 bases each). The CDR3 loop is CAISAPGRLETQYF. The CDR3 DNA reads as TGTGCCATCAGTGCACCGGGGCGCCTCGAGACCCAGTACTTC.